The entry below gives a single T cell receptor (beta chain) sequence along with its context. This CDR3 has 14 amino acids. The ends were cut back, 1 base at V and 2 bases at J, with 7 bases in the middle. CDR1 is LNHNV and CDR2 is YYDKDF in the germline V gene (reference sequence). This record comes from a study of OX40 agonist ivuxolimab in advanced cancers. Study background: Patients received ivuxolimab, an agonistic anti-OX40 (CD134) antibody.

TCRdb keeps only in-frame clones here, not all; method: immunoSEQ multiplex PCR. The repertoire has about 80,000 clones, approximately 90% of them found once; the top ten carry about 5%. The chain couples TRBV15 to TRBJ2-3; D unclear. The specimen was CD4+ or CD8+ T cells sorted from blood, collected in a trial of the OX40 agonist ivuxolimab. This receptor was obtained from an adult with an advanced solid tumor such as melanoma, head and neck, liver or kidney cancer. The CDR3 DNA sequence: TGTGCCACCAGCAGAGGCCAGTTCACAGATACGCAGTATTTT. As protein: CATSRGQFTDTQYF.